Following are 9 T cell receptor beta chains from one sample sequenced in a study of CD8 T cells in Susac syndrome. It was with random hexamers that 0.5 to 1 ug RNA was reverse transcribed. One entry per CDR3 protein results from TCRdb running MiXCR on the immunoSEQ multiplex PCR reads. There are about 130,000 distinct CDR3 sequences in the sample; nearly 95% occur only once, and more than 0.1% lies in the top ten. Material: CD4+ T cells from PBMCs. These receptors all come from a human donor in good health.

CDR3 region: CASSFRRDTEAFF. The CDR3 bases are TGTGCCAGCAGCTTTAGAAGGGACACTGAAGCTTTCTTT. V and J are TRBV7-8 and TRBJ1-1; D is undetermined. CDR1 and CDR2 (germline): SGHVS, FQNEAQ. CDR3 length: 13 amino acids. Trimming shortened V by 3 bases and J by 3 bases, and 8 bases separated the two germline ends.

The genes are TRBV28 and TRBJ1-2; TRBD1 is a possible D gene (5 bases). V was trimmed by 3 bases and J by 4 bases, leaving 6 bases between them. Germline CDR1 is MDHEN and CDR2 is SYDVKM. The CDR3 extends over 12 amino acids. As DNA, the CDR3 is TGTGCCAGCAGTTTGGGACCCTATGGCTACACCTTC. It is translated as CASSLGPYGYTF.

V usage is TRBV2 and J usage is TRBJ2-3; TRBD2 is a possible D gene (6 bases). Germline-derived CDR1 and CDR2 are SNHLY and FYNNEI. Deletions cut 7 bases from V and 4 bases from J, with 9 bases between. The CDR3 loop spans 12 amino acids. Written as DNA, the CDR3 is TGTGCCAGCACGGGAGTCTCAGATACGCAGTATTTT. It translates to CASTGVSDTQYF.

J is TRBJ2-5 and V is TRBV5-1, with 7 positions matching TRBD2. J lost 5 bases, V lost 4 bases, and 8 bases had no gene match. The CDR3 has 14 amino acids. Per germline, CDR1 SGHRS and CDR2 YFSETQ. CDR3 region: CASSNTGGVETQYF. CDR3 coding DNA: TGCGCCAGCAGCAACACGGGGGGAGTGGAGACCCAGTACTTC. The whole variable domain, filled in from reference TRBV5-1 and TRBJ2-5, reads KAGVTQTPRYLIKTRGQQVTLSCSPISGHRSVSWYQQTPGQGLQFLFEYFSETQRNKGNFPGRFSGRQFSNSRSEMNVSTLELGDSALYLCASSNTGGVETQYFGPGTRLLVL.

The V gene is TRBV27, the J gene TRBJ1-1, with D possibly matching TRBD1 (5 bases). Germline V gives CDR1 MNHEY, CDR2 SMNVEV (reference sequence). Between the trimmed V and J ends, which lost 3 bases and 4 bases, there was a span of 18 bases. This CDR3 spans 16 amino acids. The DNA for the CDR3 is TGTGCCAGCAGTTTGGGAATCTGGGACCGGACCACTGAAGCTTTCTTT. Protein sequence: CASSLGIWDRTTEAFF.

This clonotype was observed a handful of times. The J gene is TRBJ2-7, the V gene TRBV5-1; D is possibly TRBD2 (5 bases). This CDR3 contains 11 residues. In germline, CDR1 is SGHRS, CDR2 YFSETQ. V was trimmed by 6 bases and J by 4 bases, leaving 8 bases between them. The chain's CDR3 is CASNGEYEQYF. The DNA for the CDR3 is TGCGCCAGCAATGGGGAGTACGAGCAGTACTTC.

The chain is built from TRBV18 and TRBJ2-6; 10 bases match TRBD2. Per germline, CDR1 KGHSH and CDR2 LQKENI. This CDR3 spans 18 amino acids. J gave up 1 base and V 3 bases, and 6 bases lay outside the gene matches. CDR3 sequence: CASSPSASGSSGANVLTF. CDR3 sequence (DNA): TGTGCCAGCTCACCGAGCGCTAGCGGGAGTTCTGGGGCCAACGTCCTGACTTTC.

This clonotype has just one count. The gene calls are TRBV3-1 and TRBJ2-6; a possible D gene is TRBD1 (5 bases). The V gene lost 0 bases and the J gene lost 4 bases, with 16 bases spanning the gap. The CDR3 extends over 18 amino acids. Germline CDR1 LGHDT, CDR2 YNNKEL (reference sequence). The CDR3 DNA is TGTGCCAGCAGCCAAGACCCTCCAGGGCTGTGGGGGGCCAACGTCCTGACTTTC. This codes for CASSQDPPGLWGANVLTF.

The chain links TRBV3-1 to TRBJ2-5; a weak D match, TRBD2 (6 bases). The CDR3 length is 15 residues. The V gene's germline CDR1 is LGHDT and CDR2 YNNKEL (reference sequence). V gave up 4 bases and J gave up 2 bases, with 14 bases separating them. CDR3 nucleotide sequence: TGTGCCAGCAGCCGGAGGACTAACCTGCAAGAGACCCAGTACTTC. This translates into CASSRRTNLQETQYF.